One and the same sample provided the 10 T cell receptor beta chains below, sequenced in a study of tumour-infiltrating T cells in Burkitt lymphoma. The data were produced by immunoSEQ multiplex PCR, yet TCRdb's version contains in-frame clones alone and is incomplete. Of some 5,000 clones listed, about 13% were seen once; the top ten hold 25%. Source material: tumor tissue. The receptors here all came from a human donor with Burkitt lymphoma.

This chain links TRBV5-6 with TRBJ1-4; 8 bases match TRBD1. From germline, CDR1 is SGHDT and CDR2 YYEEEE. The CDR3 covers 15 residues. V dropped 5 bases and J dropped 5; count of bases not matched to a gene: 8. CDR3: CASRPRQGSNEKLFF. The CDR3 DNA follows: TGTGCCAGCAGGCCGAGACAGGGGTCGAATGAAAAACTGTTTTTT.

This clone was observed a handful of times. One end of the junction fails to match germline, which may point to a read error. CDR3 amino acids: CASNLAGATNEKLFF. The CDR3 DNA is TGTGCCAGCAACTTAGCAGGGGCTACTAATGAAAAACTGTTTTTT. The chain carries TRBV7-2 and TRBJ1-4, with D possibly matching TRBD1 (6 bases). Germline CDR1 and CDR2: SGHTA and FQGNSA. The CDR3 length is 15 residues.

The chain combines TRBV7-2 with TRBJ1-3, with a possible D match to TRBD1 (5 bases). Trimming cost V 1 base and J 0 bases, with 7 bases left between them. The CDR3 is made up of 15 amino acids. Germline V gene data show CDR1 as SGHTA and CDR2 as FQGNSA. In nucleotides, the CDR3 is TGTGCCAGCAGCTTAGTGGGGGGCTCTGGAAACACCATATATTTT. Its translation: CASSLVGGSGNTIYF.

The genes are TRBV30 and TRBJ2-7; maybe TRBD1 (6 bases). The CDR3 has 14 residues. The germline CDR1 and CDR2 sequences are GTSNPN and SVGIG (reference sequence). V dropped 3 bases and J dropped 1 base, with 13 bases sitting between them. The DNA of the CDR3 is TGTGCCTGGAGCGCAGGGGCCTCTTCCTACGAGCAGTACTTC. Residues: CAWSAGASSYEQYF.

The chain employs TRBV7-2 and TRBJ2-7; TRBD2 aligns across 8 bases. The CDR3 has 14 amino acids. V was pared by 4 bases and J by 3 bases, with 5 bases of the junction left unmatched. Per germline, CDR1 SGHTA and CDR2 FQGNSA. Written as DNA, the CDR3 is TGTGCCAGCAGCTCCACCACTAGCGGCTACGAGCAGTACTTC. It translates to CASSSTTSGYEQYF.

This clone turned up a few times. The chain joins TRBV30 to TRBJ2-5; the D gene is possibly TRBD2 (6 bases). Trimming removed 4 bases at V and 4 bases at J, with 13 bases between. The CDR3 consists of 13 residues. The germline CDR1 and CDR2 sequences are GTSNPN and SVGIG (reference sequence). CDR3 residues: CAWKGGGGETQYF. In nucleotides, the CDR3 is TGTGCCTGGAAGGGAGGAGGAGGAGAGACCCAGTACTTC.

This chain uses TRBV7-9 with TRBJ2-2; tentatively, D is TRBD1 or TRBD2 (5 bases each). The V gene's germline CDR1 is SEHNR and CDR2 FQNEAQ (reference sequence). Trimming took 7 bases from V and 5 from J, leaving 14 bases between them. This CDR3 comprises 14 residues. This CDR3 reads CASTPMGVTGELFF. The CDR3 DNA reads as TGTGCCAGCACCCCCATGGGGGTGACCGGGGAGCTGTTTTTT.

Comments on this clone: The germline gene is not matched at one end of the junction; a read error may be the cause. The V gene is TRBV5-1, the J gene TRBJ1-4; D gene ambiguous. The CDR3 sequence is 17 residues long. Germline CDR1 is SGHRS and CDR2 is YFSETQ. The CDR3 spells CVSSLGREPRRDEKLFF. The CDR3 DNA reads TGCGTCAGCAGCCTCGGGAGAGAACCACGGCGGGATGAAAAACTGTTTTTT.

The chain couples TRBV5-5 to TRBJ1-2, with a weak D call TRBD1 (5 bases). V was trimmed by 0 bases and J by 8 bases, leaving 17 bases between them. From germline, CDR1 is SGHKS and CDR2 YYEKEE (reference sequence). This CDR3 is 15 amino acids long. In DNA form, the CDR3 reads TGTGCCAGCAGCTTGGAGCCGGGACGTCGGATCGGCTACACCTTC. This sequence encodes CASSLEPGRRIGYTF.

In its sample, this clone was seen a few times. The gene calls are TRBV4-3 and TRBJ1-2; 8 bases align to TRBD1. The CDR3 sequence is 15 residues long. With 0 bases clipped from V and 2 bases from J, the junction kept 2 bases outside the gene matches. Germline CDR1 LGHNA, CDR2 YSLEER. CDR3 nucleotide sequence: TGCGCCAGCAGCCAAGAAAACAGGGGGAACTATGGCTACACCTTC. The encoded protein is CASSQENRGNYGYTF.